A selection of T cell receptor beta chains follows, all from one sample in a study of shared clonotypes between healthy human individuals. Only in-frame clones appear in the TCRdb table, and some are missing; sequencing was by immunoSEQ multiplex PCR. The table lists hundreds of thousands of clones, about 80% of them singletons. Sequenced: memory CD4+ T cells sorted from blood. All receptors derive from a woman aged 25-40 years in good health. The CDR3 runs from the conserved cysteine through the conserved F or W.

J	V	CDR3
TRBJ1-1	TRBV30	CAWSRMADTEAFF
TRBJ1-6	TRBV25-1	CASRGPNSPLHF
TRBJ2-1	TRBV27	CASSPWASPHEQFF
TRBJ1-5	TRBV19	CASRVPGGNQPQHF
TRBJ2-6	TRBV29-1	CSVVASGANVLTF
TRBJ2-1	TRBV7-8	CASSFGEPGQGGNEQFF
TRBJ1-2	TRBV27	CATRVLPHGYTF
TRBJ2-5	TRBV18	CASSEYQETQYF
TRBJ2-2	TRBV12-1	CASSFVADSTGELFF
TRBJ2-7	TRBV4-1	CASSLQNSGLSYEQYF
TRBJ2-7	TRBV5-4	CASSYLQGGSEQYF
TRBJ2-2	TRBV19	CASSIASTGVGELFF
TRBJ1-1	TRBV30	CAWSATVWVDTEAFF
TRBJ1-2	TRBV18	CASSPTGDHGYTF
TRBJ2-7	TRBV19	CASGLAGGSYEQYF
TRBJ1-5	TRBV19	CATSGHYNQPQHF
TRBJ2-5	TRBV2	CASSETREETQYF
TRBJ1-3	TRBV7-8	CASSFAGADGNTIYF
TRBJ2-5	TRBV16	CASSQYFQETQYF
TRBJ1-4	TRBV18	CASSLGATNEKLFF
TRBJ2-1	TRBV29-1	CSVGWDNEQFF
TRBJ2-7	TRBV7-3	CASSLGLAGAYEQYF